This TCR beta chain was retrieved from a study of T cells in women clearing cervical HPV infection. Study overall: Case blood was drawn when the lesion was first found; control blood after infection became undetectable. Study conclusions and caveats: Each sample's T-cell count was unknown, possibly confounding richness.

The CDR3 is made up of 14 amino acids. In germline, CDR1 is GTSNPN, CDR2 SVGIG (reference sequence). With 3 bases clipped from V and 4 bases from J, the junction kept 5 bases outside the gene matches. A note on this clone: Its antigen is undetermined. The read halts 3 residues ahead of the CDR3 end, with the missing end drawn from the germline J gene.

Repertoires were generated with immunoSEQ multiplex PCR, while TCRdb's copy carries only in-frame clones and drops some. Recorded for this sample: almost 20,000 clones. The sequencing input was blood buffy coat. The V and J genes are TRBV30 and TRBJ2-2, with 7 bases lining up with TRBD1. This sequence originates from a woman aged 18 to 69 with a cervical HPV16 infection that either progressed to CIN3+ or cleared (not recorded which). The CDR3 loop reads CAWSLGQLTGELFF. Incomplete CDR3 DNA: TGTGCCTGGAGCTTGGGACAGCTCACCGGGGAG. Looking up the rest from reference TRBV30 and TRBJ2-2 gives the full variable domain: SQTIHQWPATLVQPVGSPLSLECTVEGTSNPNLYWYRQAAGRGLQLLFYSVGIGQISSEVPQNLSASRPQDRQFILSSKKLLLSDSGFYLCAWSLGQLTGELFFGEGSRLTVL.